Sequencing of this T cell receptor beta chain was carried out in a study of T cell repertoires in cytomegalovirus infection. Study context: It can be stated that public TCR beta signatures indicated CMV infection as well as a matching HLA type. Study-wide findings and caveats: Public TCR beta family frequency separated CMV-and-HLA carriers, including in an independent cohort. CMV-specific TCR beta clonotypes restricted by HLA-C dominated the ex vivo response.

Using its own MiXCR run on the reads, TCRdb lists one record per CDR3 protein. The sample carries about 150,000 distinct CDR3 sequences, about 31% recorded once. CDR1 is SGHVS and CDR2 is FNYEAQ in the germline V gene. CDR3 length: 14 amino acids. Trimming took 4 bases from V and 6 from J, leaving 15 bases between them. On this clonotype itself: What it binds is unknown.

The TCR originated in a human donor in good health (CMV status not recorded). Some clones in this sample may be carry-over from other donors' samples. The V gene is TRBV7-6, the J gene TRBJ1-2; D gene uncertain. The source material was CD8+ T cells from cultured PBMCs, sampled from culture after CMV antigen stimulation. The CDR3 sequence: CASSSNPQLDGYTF. CDR3 DNA: TGTGCCAGCAGCTCGAACCCACAGTTAGATGGCTACACCTTC.